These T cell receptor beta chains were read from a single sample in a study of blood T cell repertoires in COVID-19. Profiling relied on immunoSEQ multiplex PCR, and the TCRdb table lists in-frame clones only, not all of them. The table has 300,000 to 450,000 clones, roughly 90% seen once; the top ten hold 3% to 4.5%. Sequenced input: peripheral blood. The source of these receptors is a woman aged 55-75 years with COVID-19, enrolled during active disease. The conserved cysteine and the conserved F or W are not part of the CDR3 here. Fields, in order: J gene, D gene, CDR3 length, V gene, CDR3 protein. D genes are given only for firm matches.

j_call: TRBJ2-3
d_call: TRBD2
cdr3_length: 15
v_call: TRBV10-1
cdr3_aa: ASSESGGGASTDTQY

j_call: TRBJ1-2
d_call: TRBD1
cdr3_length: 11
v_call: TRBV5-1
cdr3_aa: ASSQDREIGYT

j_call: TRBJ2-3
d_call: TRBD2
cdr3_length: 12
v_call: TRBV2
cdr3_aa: ASRAGAFTDTQY

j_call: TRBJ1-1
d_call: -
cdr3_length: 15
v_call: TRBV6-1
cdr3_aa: ASSDGAGRKLNTEAF

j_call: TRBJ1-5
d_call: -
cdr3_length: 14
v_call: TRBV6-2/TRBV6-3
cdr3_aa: ASSYRPGKGNQPQH

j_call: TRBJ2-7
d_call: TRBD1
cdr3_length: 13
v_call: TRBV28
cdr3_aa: ASSPRTGGSYEQY

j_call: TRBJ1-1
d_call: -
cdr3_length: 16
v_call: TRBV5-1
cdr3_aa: ASSPFTGSNLRVGEAF

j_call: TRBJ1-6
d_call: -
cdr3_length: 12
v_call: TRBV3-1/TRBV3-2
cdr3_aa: ASSQGRVNSPLH

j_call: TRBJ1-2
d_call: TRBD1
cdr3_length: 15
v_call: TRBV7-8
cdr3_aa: ASSLGTGSWRGYGYT

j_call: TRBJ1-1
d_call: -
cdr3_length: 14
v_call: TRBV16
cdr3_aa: ASSLNRAGVKTEAF

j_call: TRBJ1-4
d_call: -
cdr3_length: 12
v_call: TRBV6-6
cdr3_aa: ASRNGGSNEKLF

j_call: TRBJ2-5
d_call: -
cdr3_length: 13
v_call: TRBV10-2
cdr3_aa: ASSDAGTKQETQY

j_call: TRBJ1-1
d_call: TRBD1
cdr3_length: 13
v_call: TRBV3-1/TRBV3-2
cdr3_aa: ASSQDWTGGTEAF

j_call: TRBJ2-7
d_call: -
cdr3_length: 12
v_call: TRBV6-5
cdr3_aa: ASSGQHKTYEQY

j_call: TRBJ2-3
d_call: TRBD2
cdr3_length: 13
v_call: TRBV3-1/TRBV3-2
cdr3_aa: ASSPSGGLTDTQY

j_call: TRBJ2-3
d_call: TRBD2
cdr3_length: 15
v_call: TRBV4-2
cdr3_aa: ASSQDLRRGGRDTQY

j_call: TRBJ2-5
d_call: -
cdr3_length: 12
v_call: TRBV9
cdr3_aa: ASSVGGGLETQY

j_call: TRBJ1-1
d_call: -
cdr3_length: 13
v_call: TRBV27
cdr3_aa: ASSPARGWNTEAF

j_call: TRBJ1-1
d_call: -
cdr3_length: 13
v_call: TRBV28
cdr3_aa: ATNLYGGMNTEAF

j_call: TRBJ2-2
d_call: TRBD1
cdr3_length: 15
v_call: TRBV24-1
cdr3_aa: ATSDTPGQGGIGELF

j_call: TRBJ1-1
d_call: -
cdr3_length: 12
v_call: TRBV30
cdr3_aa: AWSGGRRGTEAF

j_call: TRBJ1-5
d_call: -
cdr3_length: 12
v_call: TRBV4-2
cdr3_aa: ASSQNQGNQPQH